Below, one TCR beta chain is given with its context. Its matching antigen is unknown. CDR1 is SGHKS, CDR2 YYEKEE, per germline (reference sequence). Trimming took 0 bases from V and 8 from J, leaving 14 bases between them. The CDR3 length is 15 residues. The record originates from a study of TIL therapy for anti-PD-1-resistant metastatic lung cancer. Study outcomes and limitations: Many TIL product clones were absent from baseline tumor, suggesting clonal contraction. Patients were highly selected, enriched for treatment-naive, never-smoker and oncogene-addicted cases.

This sample's time point: pre-treatment sample, taken before nivolumab and TIL therapy. Most excised metastases sampled were pleural nodules or supraclavicular lymph nodes. The libraries were made with immunoSEQ v3. Sequencing depth was approximately 2 million read pairs for survey level, roughly 5-6 million for deep. The assay was immunoSEQ multiplex PCR, and TCRdb's table has in-frame clones only and misses some. The data contain about 100,000 clones, roughly 65% of them singletons. Sequencing was performed on tumor tissue, taken at baseline. The TCR originated in a person between 30 and 80 years old with non-small cell lung cancer. The chain links TRBV5-5 to TRBJ1-4; D perhaps matches TRBD1 (6 bases). The DNA for the CDR3 is TGTGCCAGCAGCTTGGGAGGGGGGACCTACGAAAAACTGTTTTTT. It yields the protein CASSLGGGTYEKLFF.